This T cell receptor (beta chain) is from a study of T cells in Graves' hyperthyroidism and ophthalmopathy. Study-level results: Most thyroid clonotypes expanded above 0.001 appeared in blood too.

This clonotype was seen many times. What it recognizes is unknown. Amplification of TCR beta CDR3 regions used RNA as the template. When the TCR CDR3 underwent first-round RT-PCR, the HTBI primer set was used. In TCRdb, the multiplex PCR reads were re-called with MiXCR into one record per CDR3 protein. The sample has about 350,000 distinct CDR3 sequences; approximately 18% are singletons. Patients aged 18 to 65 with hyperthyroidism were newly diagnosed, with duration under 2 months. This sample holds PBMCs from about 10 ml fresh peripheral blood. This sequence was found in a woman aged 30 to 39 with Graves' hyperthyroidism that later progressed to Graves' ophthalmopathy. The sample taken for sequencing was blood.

The CDR3 region is CASSRQELNYEQYF. DNA of the CDR3: TGTGCCAGCAGCCGACAGGAGCTTAACTACGAGCAGTACTTC. V is TRBV28 and J is TRBJ2-7, with D maybe TRBD1 (6 bases). The V gene's germline CDR1 is MDHEN and CDR2 SYDVKM. This CDR3 region has 14 residues. Trimming removed 6 bases at V and 3 bases at J, with 15 bases between.